Given below is one TCR beta chain in context. Its target is not known. Nonspecific anti-CD3/anti-CD28 bead stimulation represents the broad CD4+ T cell repertoire. Sorting selected CD4+ T cells upregulating both CD40 ligand and CD69. V was trimmed by 0 bases and J by 5 bases, leaving 22 bases between them. Per the germline V gene, CDR1 is SGHNT and CDR2 is YYREEE (reference sequence). The CDR3 totals 18 residues. This specimen belongs to a study of persistence of HIV-infected CD4 T cells. Findings of the study overall: Antigen-responding cells were enriched for degenerate expanded CDR3beta sequences. TCRbeta richness was lower in CMV- and Gag-responding cells than in anti-CD3/anti-CD28-responding cells.

The immunoSEQ assay was version 4, run in survey mode. The method was immunoSEQ multiplex PCR; TCRdb's version includes in-frame clones alone and lacks a portion of them. The profile shows 40,000 to 55,000 clones, just under 90% of them singletons. The TCR sequence derives from an adult woman with HIV who was CMV-seropositive. The sequenced sample was CD4+ T cells sorted from PBMCs after approximately 20-hour stimulation, obtained from a patient who received antiretroviral therapy. The V gene is TRBV5-4, the J gene TRBJ2-3; the D gene is possibly TRBD2 (6 bases). The CDR3 here is CASSLEGLGAGSRDTQYF. The DNA for the CDR3 is TGTGCCAGCAGCTTGGAGGGACTCGGGGCAGGGAGTCGAGATACGCAGTATTTT.